Reported below is one TCR beta chain. The antigen is undetermined. This entry belongs to a study of cytomegalovirus exposure and HLA in healthy donors. Looking at the study overall: The approximately 120 validation repertoires were reported in a later analysis to have been generated on the same platform as the roughly 670 first-cohort repertoires. Study-level findings and limits: Three CMV-associated chains were confirmed in vitro to be specific for CMV antigens. Generally TCR sequences proved uncommon, though certain public TCRs appeared in numerous donors.

The CDR3 extends over 11 amino acids. CDR1 is DFQATT and CDR2 is SNEGSKA in the germline V gene (reference sequence). Trimming shortened V by 5 bases and J by 4 bases, and 9 bases separated the two germline ends. Sequencing was performed with immunoSEQ multiplex PCR; in TCRdb, only in-frame clones are kept and a portion is missing. The sample has 200,000 or so clones; more than 65% are singletons. The sample was PBMCs. The receptor was isolated from a woman aged 30 to 39 in good health and CMV-seropositive. The chain employs TRBV20-1 and TRBJ2-7, with a weak D call TRBD2 (5 bases). CDR3: CSAELGYEQYF. DNA of the CDR3: TGCAGTGCTGAACTAGGGTACGAGCAGTACTTC.